Following are 2 T cell receptor beta chains from one sample sequenced in a study of cytomegalovirus exposure and HLA in healthy donors. The PCR employed 60 Vbeta primers together with 13 Jbeta primers. Clones were sequenced by immunoSEQ multiplex PCR, and TCRdb holds only the in-frame ones, with some missing. The table has about 59,000 clones, 65% to 90% seen once. The sequencing sample was made of PBMCs. The origin of the receptors is a human donor in good health.

The CDR3 spells CASSLDPRPSSYNEQFF. DNA for the CDR3: TGTGCCAGCAGCTTAGATCCGAGGCCTAGCTCCTACAATGAGCAGTTCTTC. The chain recombines TRBV11-2 with TRBJ2-1; D not resolved. The length of the CDR3 is 17 residues. Trimming pared 0 bases from V and 0 bases from J, leaving 12 bases between. Germline CDR1 and CDR2: SGHAT and FQNNGV.

V gene TRBV19 combines with J gene TRBJ2-7, with D maybe TRBD1 (5 bases). Germline V gives CDR1 LNHDA, CDR2 SQIVND (reference sequence). The V gene lost 3 bases and the J gene lost 3 bases, with 15 bases spanning the gap. CDR3 length equals 15 residues. The CDR3 here is CASSITGQGNYEQYF. DNA of the CDR3: TGTGCCAGTAGTATCACAGGACAAGGAAACTACGAGCAGTACTTC.